This T cell receptor beta chain was recorded in a study of neurological immune-mediated disorders. The method for making cDNA was 5'RACE, and it used 10-nucleotide random UMIs. TCRdb processed the 5' RACE reads anew with MiXCR; each CDR3 protein has one entry. The sample yields 85,000 to 110,000 distinct CDR3 sequences, roughly 10% seen once. Specified time point: longitudinal time-point 3. This CDR3 spans 18 amino acids. In germline, CDR1 is SGHVS, CDR2 FQNEAQ. Trimming at V came to 3 bases and at J to 3 bases, leaving 13 bases not matched to a gene. This clonotype appeared many times. V usage is TRBV7-8 and J usage is TRBJ2-3, with TRBD2 matching over 9 bases. The clonotype was recovered from a female donor with HTLV-1-associated myelopathy (HAM/TSP). Sequencing used PBMCs. The CDR3 here is CASSFPSAGGLRTDTQYF. The CDR3 nucleotides read TGTGCCAGCAGCTTCCCATCAGCGGGGGGCCTTAGGACAGATACGCAGTATTTT.